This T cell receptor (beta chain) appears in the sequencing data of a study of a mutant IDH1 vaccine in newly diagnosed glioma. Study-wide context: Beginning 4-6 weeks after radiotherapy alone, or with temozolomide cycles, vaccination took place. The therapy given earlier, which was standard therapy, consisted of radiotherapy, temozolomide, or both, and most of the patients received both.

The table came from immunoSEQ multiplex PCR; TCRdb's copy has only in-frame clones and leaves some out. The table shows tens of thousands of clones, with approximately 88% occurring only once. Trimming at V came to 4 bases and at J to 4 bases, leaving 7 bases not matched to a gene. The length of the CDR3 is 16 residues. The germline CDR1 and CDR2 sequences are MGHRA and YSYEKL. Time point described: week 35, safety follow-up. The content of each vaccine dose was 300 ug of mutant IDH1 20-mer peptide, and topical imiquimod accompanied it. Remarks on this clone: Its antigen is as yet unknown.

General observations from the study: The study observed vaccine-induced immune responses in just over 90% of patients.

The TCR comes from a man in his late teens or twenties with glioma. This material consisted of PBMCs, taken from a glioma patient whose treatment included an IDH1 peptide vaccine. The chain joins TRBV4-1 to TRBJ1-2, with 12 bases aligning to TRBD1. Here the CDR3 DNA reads TGCGCCAGCAGCCCGGGACAGGGGGCGTTCGTCTATGGCTACACCTTC. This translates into CASSPGQGAFVYGYTF.